This TCR beta chain emerged from a study of blood T cell repertoires in COVID-19. Overall study context: Italy, Spain and the United States were the sources of the convalescent and acute COVID-19 samples.

In the source study's methods: Nucleated cell counts were estimated from reference gene primer amplification. Profiled with immunoSEQ multiplex PCR; TCRdb holds only in-frame clones, not every one. The DNA gave D and trimming, while V, J and clone size come from that table. Among roughly 260,000 clones listed, around four fifths were seen once. The V and J ends lost 1 base and 2 bases, in that order; junction bases with no gene match: 7. CDR1 and CDR2 from the germline V gene are SGHDN and FVKESK. CDR3 length: 16 residues. The sequenced material came from peripheral blood. The chain employs TRBV14 and TRBJ2-7; 8 positions match TRBD1. This clonotype was sampled from a woman between 70 and 85 years old with acute or convalescent COVID-19. The CDR3 loop reads CASSQGVKQGAYEQYF. CDR3 nucleotide sequence: TGTGCCAGCAGCCAAGGGGTGAAACAGGGGGCCTACGAGCAGTACTTC.